This T cell receptor beta chain stems from a study of blood T cell repertoires in COVID-19. Study at large: From T cells, B-cell-depleted T cells, or PBMCs came the material, which was cDNA or gDNA.

In this sample, this clone turned up a few times. Here immunoSEQ multiplex PCR was the method, and the copy in TCRdb shows in-frame clones only, minus some. Among some 210,000 clones, 84% were seen once, and the ten largest hold around 7.3%. V gave up 4 bases and J gave up 10 bases, with 16 bases separating them. CDR1 SNHLY and CDR2 FYNNEI come from the germline V gene. The CDR3 extends over 13 amino acids. The sequence came from a woman in her 50s with active or convalescent COVID-19. This chain links TRBV2 with TRBJ1-2, with D perhaps matching TRBD1 (6 bases). The sequencing sample was made of peripheral blood. CDR3 residues: CASSAGTLSPYTF. In DNA form, the CDR3 reads TGTGCCAGCAGTGCCGGGACACTAAGTCCCTACACCTTC.